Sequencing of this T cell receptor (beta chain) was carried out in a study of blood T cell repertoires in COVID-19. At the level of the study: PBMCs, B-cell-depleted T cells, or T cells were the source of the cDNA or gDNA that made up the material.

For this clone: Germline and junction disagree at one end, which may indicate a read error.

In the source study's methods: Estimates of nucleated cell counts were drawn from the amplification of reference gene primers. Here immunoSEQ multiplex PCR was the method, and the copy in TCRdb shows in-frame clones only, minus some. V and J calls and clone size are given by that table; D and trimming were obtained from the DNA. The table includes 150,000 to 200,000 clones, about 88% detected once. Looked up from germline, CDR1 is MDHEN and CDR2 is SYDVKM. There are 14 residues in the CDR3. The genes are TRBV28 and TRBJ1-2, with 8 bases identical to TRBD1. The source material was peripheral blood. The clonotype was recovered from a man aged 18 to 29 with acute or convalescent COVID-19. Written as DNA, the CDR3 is TGTGCCGGCAGCGGACAGGGCGGTGACTATGGCTACACCTTC. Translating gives CAGSGQGGDYGYTF.